The following is a T cell receptor (beta chain) sequence with its context. Its antigen remains unidentified. Per-nucleotide qualities are absent, and no much larger clonotype sits a single base away. For sequencing of the TCRbeta CDR3 region, genomic DNA was extracted from the sorted cells. The immunoSEQ Assay was used to sequence the TCRbeta CDR3 regions. TCRdb obtained this table from immuneACCESS and retained in-frame rearrangements with V and J assigned. These tables miss some clones; where compared with another copy, unresolved V genes account for less than half of the shortfall, and the remainder is unexplained. This sample has fewer than 200,000 clones in its table, and approximately 94% of those were observed once. Together, the top ten hold around 0.33% of the sample. The data originate from a study of OX40 agonist ivuxolimab in advanced cancers. With respect to the entire study: The costimulatory receptor OX40 (CD134) was targeted by ivuxolimab, a fully human IgG2 agonistic monoclonal antibody. Intravenous ivuxolimab was administered to patients every 2 weeks at six dose levels: 0.01, 0.1, 0.3, 1.5, 3 and 10 mg/kg. The paper describes the monotherapy dose-escalation part (N of about 47 patients) of the phase I trial of ivuxolimab. Three dose-escalation patients achieved partial responses, one with hepatocellular carcinoma and two with cutaneous melanoma. Among the approximately 50 dose-escalation patients, about 19 had hepatocellular carcinoma, 15 melanoma, 9 renal cell carcinoma and 9 head and neck cancer. Peripheral TCRbeta sequencing aimed to test whether ivuxolimab altered TCR sequence diversity and caused clonal T-cell expansion. The dose-escalation cohort was 82.7% male with a mean age of approximately 60 years, ranging from about 20 to 85. Prior anti-PD-1, anti-PD-L1 or anti-CTLA-4 therapy was permitted, and checkpoint inhibitors had been received by about two fifths of dose-escalation patients.

General conclusions and limits of the study: Low levels of normalized T-cell clonal expansion were also shown by some nonresponding patients. Antigen specificity was not determined for the clonally expanded peripheral T cells. After ivuxolimab, more expanded clones were found on average in CD8+ T cells than in CD4+ T cells. Partial responders in the 0.1-3.0 mg/kg groups had among the lowest normalized peripheral clonal expansion, especially among CD8+ T cells. Clonal expansion of both CD4+ and CD8+ blood T cells was observed from baseline to week 6 at doses 0.1 to 3.0 mg/kg.

The trial excluded patients who had a history of autoimmune disease or were on systemic immunosuppression. In every dose cohort, peripheral blood was drawn for TCR sequencing at baseline, cycle 4 day 1, and cycle 7 day 1. The samples were taken from a phase I, first-in-human, multicenter, open-label dose-escalation trial of ivuxolimab. Adults with locally advanced or metastatic head and neck squamous cell, hepatocellular, melanoma or renal cell carcinoma were enrolled in the trial. Before TCR sequencing, CD4+ T cells and CD8+ T cells were sorted from peripheral blood as separate populations. CDR1 and CDR2 are read off the germline V gene (reference sequence) as DFQATT and SNEGSKA. V loses 1 base of germline sequence and J loses 1 base, and the interval between the two ends is 1 base. The CDR3 has 11 amino acids, counting the end cysteine and phenylalanine. The only DNA kept is the CDR3, 33 bases in frame from the first base.

This TCR was recovered from an adult with an advanced solid tumor such as melanoma, head and neck, liver or kidney cancer. Sequencing was performed on CD4+ or CD8+ T cells sorted from blood, taken in a trial of the OX40 agonist ivuxolimab. This chain is built from TRBV20-1 and TRBJ1-1; the D segment cannot be called with confidence. The nucleotide sequence reads TGCAGTGCTAGAGCGAACACTGAAGCTTTCTTT. This gives the protein CSARANTEAFF.